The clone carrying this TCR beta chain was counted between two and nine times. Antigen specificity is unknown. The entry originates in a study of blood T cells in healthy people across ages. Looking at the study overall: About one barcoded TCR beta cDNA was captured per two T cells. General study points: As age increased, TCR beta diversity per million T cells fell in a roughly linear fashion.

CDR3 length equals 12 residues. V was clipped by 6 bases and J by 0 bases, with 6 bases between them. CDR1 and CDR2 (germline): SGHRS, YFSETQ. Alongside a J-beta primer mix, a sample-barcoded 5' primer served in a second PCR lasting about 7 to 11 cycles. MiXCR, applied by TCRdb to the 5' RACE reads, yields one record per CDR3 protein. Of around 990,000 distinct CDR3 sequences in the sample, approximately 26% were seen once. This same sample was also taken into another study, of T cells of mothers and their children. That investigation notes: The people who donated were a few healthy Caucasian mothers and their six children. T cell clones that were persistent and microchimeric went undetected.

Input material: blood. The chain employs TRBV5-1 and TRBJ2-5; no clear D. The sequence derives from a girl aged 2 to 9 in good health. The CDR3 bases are TGCGCCAGCAAACGAGACCAAGAGACCCAGTACTTC. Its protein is CASKRDQETQYF.